Sequencing of this TCR beta chain was carried out in a study of cytomegalovirus exposure and HLA in healthy donors. General study findings and limits: With later analysis, a missense DCLRE1C variant became linked to TCR beta V- and J-gene trimming.

PCR amplification relied on 60 Vbeta primers (plus 13 Jbeta primers). Assay: immunoSEQ multiplex PCR; the TCRdb copy retains only in-frame clones and omits some. This table has about 160,000 clones, roughly 81% appearing once. The CDR3 has 16 residues. The V gene lost 7 bases and the J gene lost 0 bases, with 19 bases spanning the gap. Germline-derived CDR1 and CDR2 are MDHEN and SYDVKM. As concerns this clone: Its antigen remains unidentified.

Sequencing was performed on PBMCs. The receptor was isolated from a woman aged 50 to 60 in good health and CMV-seronegative. The V call is TRBV28, the J call TRBJ2-7, with D possibly being TRBD1 (6 bases). CDR3 sequence reads: CASTPTGTPASYEQYF. CDR3 bases: TGTGCCAGCACTCCTACAGGGACACCGGCCTCCTACGAGCAGTACTTC.